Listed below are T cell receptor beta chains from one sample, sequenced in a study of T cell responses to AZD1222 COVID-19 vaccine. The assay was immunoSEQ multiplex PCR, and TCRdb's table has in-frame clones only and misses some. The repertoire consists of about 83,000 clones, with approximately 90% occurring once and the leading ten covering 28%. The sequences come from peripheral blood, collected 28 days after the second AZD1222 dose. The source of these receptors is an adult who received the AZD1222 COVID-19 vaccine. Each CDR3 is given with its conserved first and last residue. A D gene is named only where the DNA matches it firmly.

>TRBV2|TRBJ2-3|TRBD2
CASSGNPLADSTDTQYF
TGTGCCAGCAGTGGGAATCCACTAGCGGATAGCACAGATACGCAGTATTTT
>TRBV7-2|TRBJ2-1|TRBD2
CASSLVKPGTSANEQFF
TGTGCCAGCAGCTTAGTAAAACCCGGGACTAGCGCCAATGAGCAGTTCTTC
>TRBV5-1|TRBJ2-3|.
CAGRTSSSTDTQYF
TGCGCCGGGAGGACATCCTCTAGCACAGATACGCAGTATTTT
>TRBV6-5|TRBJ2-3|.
CASSLADTQYF
TGTGCCAGCAGTCTGGCAGATACGCAGTATTTT
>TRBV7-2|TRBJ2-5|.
CASSSTPLGQTYQETQYF
TGTGCCAGCAGCTCCACGCCCCTTGGACAGACGTACCAAGAGACCCAGTACTTC
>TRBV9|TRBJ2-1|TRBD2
CASSVPGLVGEQFF
TGTGCCAGCAGCGTACCGGGACTAGTCGGTGAGCAGTTCTTC
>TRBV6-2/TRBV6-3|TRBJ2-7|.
CASSYGAEGEQYF
TGTGCCAGCAGTTACGGCGCGGAGGGCGAGCAGTACTTC
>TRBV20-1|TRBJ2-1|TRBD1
CSASSGTGGNEQFF
TGCAGTGCTAGTTCCGGGACAGGGGGCAATGAGCAGTTCTTC
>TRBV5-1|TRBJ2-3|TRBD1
CASSASQGSDTQYF
TGCGCCAGCAGCGCGTCACAGGGGTCAGATACGCAGTATTTT
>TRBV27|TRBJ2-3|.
CASKDLTSTDTQYF
TGTGCCAGCAAGGACCTCACCAGCACAGATACGCAGTATTTT
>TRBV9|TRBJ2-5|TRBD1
CASSARGLGETQYF
TGTGCCAGCAGCGCGAGGGGGCTGGGCGAGACCCAGTACTTC
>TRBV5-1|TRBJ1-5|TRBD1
CASSPGDGQGNQPQHF
TGCGCCAGCAGCCCAGGGGATGGACAGGGAAATCAGCCCCAGCATTTT
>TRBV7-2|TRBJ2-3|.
CASSYATGTDTQYF
TGTGCCAGCAGCTACGCAACTGGCACAGATACGCAGTATTTT
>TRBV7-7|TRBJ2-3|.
CASSPSVGADTQYF
TGTGCCAGCAGCCCCAGCGTGGGGGCAGATACGCAGTATTTT
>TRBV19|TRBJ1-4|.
CASSIRESEKLFF
TGTGCCAGTAGTATACGGGAATCTGAAAAACTGTTTTTT
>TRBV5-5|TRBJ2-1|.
CASSLGGQGTFSYNEQFF
TGTGCCAGCAGCCTGGGGGGGCAGGGGACCTTCTCCTACAATGAGCAGTTCTTC
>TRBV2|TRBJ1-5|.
CASRRDNYSNQPQHF
TGTGCCAGCAGAAGGGACAACTATAGCAATCAGCCCCAGCATTTT
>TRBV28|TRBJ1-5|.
CATRGPRRYSNQPQHF
TGTGCCACCAGGGGCCCCAGACGTTATAGCAATCAGCCCCAGCATTTT
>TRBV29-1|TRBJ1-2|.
CSVEAGRADYGYTF
TGCAGCGTTGAAGCCGGCAGGGCGGACTATGGCTACACCTTC
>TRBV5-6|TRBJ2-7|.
CASSLNPRVDEQYF
TGTGCCAGCAGCTTGAATCCCAGAGTTGACGAGCAGTACTTC
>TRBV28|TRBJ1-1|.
CASSPAGGNGEAFF
TGTGCCAGCAGCCCGGCGGGGGGAAACGGTGAAGCTTTCTTT